This T cell receptor (beta chain) came from a study of blood T cells in healthy people across ages. Study findings and constraints: Naive T cell percentage by flow cytometry tracked strongly with beta diversity.

There are 13 residues in the CDR3. Germline V gene sequence: CDR1 DFQATT, CDR2 SNEGSKA (reference sequence). The V end lost 6 bases, the J end lost 13 bases, and 24 bases lay between the germline ends. Primed by a sample-barcoded 5' primer and a J-beta primer mix, a second PCR proceeded for 7 to 11 cycles. TCRdb reprocessed the 5' RACE reads with MiXCR, giving one entry per CDR3 protein. The sample holds roughly 1,500,000 distinct CDR3 sequences, about 35% seen once. Note on this clonotype: As yet, its antigen is unknown. A read error may be the cause here, since a much bigger clone is one base away.

The chain links TRBV20-1 to TRBJ2-5, with D tentatively TRBD1 (6 bases). The material sequenced was blood. This receptor was taken from a woman aged 25-40 years in good health. In DNA form, the CDR3 reads TGCAGTGCCGTTCAAACAGGGAAGTCTGGGCGGTACTTC. This gives the protein CSAVQTGKSGRYF.